The clone carrying this TCR beta chain came up many times. No antigen is known for it. Each CDR3 protein is one row after TCRdb ran MiXCR on the reads. The sample lists about 310,000 distinct CDR3 sequences; around 9.1% were seen once. The source of the sample is a study of T cell repertoires in cytomegalovirus infection. At the level of the study: Matching HLA type, along with CMV infection, was indicated by public TCR beta signatures.

Trimming took 2 bases from V and 2 from J, leaving 14 bases between them. CDR1 and CDR2 (germline): LGHDT, YNNKEL (reference sequence). CDR3 length: 16 residues. Regarding the study as a whole: Dominant in the ex vivo response were TCR beta clonotypes restricted by HLA-C and specific for CMV.

The receptor's source is a human donor in good health (CMV status not recorded). Some clones in this sample may be carry-over from other donors' samples. The sequenced sample was PBMCs. V and J are TRBV3-1 and TRBJ2-3; D possibly corresponds to TRBD2 (5 bases). CDR3 sequence: CASSQSTRRATDTQYF. The CDR3 nucleotides read TGTGCCAGCAGCCAAAGCACACGGCGGGCCACAGATACGCAGTATTTT.